The subject of this entry is one T cell receptor (beta chain). Its antigen has not been determined. The input lacks base qualities; no much larger clone sits a single base away. Receptors were amplified or captured by the immunoSEQ multiplex PCR assay. As stored in TCRdb, this immuneACCESS dataset retains in-frame rearrangements with V and J assigned. A fraction of the clones does not appear; measured against another copy, unresolved V genes explain less than half of the discrepancy, and the remainder lacks a known reason. Across this sample there are approximately 58,000 clones, with more than 90% seen only once. The ten biggest clones cover 1.4% of the sample. The data stem from a study of T cell changes during pregnancy in multiple sclerosis (dated by TCRdb to between 2018 and 2021). For the study in its entirety: The study looked at changes in the T cell repertoire across pregnancy in women with multiple sclerosis.

The sequence was obtained from a female donor with multiple sclerosis, enrolled in a pregnancy study. The starting material was peripheral blood, obtained in the second trimester of pregnancy.

CDR3 loop: CASSFSGRAGKDTQYF. The sequenced DNA: TGTGCCAGCAGCTTCAGCGGGAGGGCCGGAAAAGATACGCAGTATTTT. The V and J segments used are TRBV7-3 and TRBJ2-3; a stretch of 10 junction bases matches TRBD2. The CDR3 numbers 16 residues from cysteine through phenylalanine. Kept here is only the CDR3 DNA, which spans 48 bases and is read in frame from base 1. Trimmed from V: 3 bases; trimmed from J: 5 bases; junction bases lacking a gene match: 8. CDR1 SGHTA and CDR2 FQGTGA are derived from the germline V gene.